This is a list of T cell receptor beta chains from one sample in a study of identical twins. TCRdb re-analysed the 5' RACE reads in MiXCR, keeping a single row per CDR3 protein. Counted here are roughly 770,000 distinct CDR3 sequences, around a sixth occurring once; the ten biggest clones make up 13%. These data also featured in a second study, about T cells expressing NK-cell markers.

The specimen sequenced was PBMCs. The receptors originated from a woman under 30 in good health. CDR3s include the opening cysteine and the closing phenylalanine or tryptophan. D genes are given only for firm matches. Clone size is shown for a subset of rows, as once, few, many or a class of expanded clone.

D,J,V,size,CDR3,DNA
TRBD1,TRBJ1-5,TRBV15,few,CATSRDDRGHVHF,TGTGCCACCAGCAGAGATGACAGGGGGCACGTCCATTTT
-,TRBJ2-7,TRBV18,-,CASSSPSGPEGQYF,TGTGCCAGCTCATCACCGTCGGGACCGGAGGGACAGTACTTC
TRBD1,TRBJ1-1,TRBV20-1,-,CSAREVVTGSPEAFF,TGCAGTGCTAGAGAGGTGGTGACAGGGAGTCCTGAAGCTTTCTTT
TRBD1,TRBJ1-1,TRBV18,many,CASSRQGSEAFF,TGTGCCAGCTCTCGACAGGGCTCTGAAGCTTTCTTT
TRBD1,TRBJ1-1,TRBV10-3,-,CAITAGQGNTEAFF,TGTGCCATCACCGCGGGACAGGGGAACACTGAAGCTTTCTTT
-,TRBJ2-7,TRBV4-3,few,CASSQDWGEEQYF,TGCGCCAGCAGCCAAGATTGGGGGGAAGAGCAGTACTTC
-,TRBJ2-3,TRBV9,-,CASSVHGASTDTQYF,TGTGCCAGCAGCGTACATGGCGCTAGCACAGATACGCAGTATTTT
-,TRBJ2-2,TRBV12-3/TRBV12-4,-,CASRGRGDTGELFF,TGTGCCAGCAGGGGCAGGGGAGACACCGGGGAGCTGTTTTTT
TRBD1,TRBJ2-7,TRBV27,few,CASSFGTGDYEQYF,TGTGCCAGCAGTTTTGGGACAGGGGACTACGAGCAGTACTTC
TRBD2,TRBJ2-3,TRBV9,-,CASSEAGGRTDTQYF,TGTGCCAGCAGCGAAGCGGGAGGTCGCACAGATACGCAGTATTTT
-,TRBJ1-5,TRBV12-5,-,CASGPMFDQPQHF,TGTGCTAGTGGTCCGATGTTCGATCAGCCCCAGCATTTT
-,TRBJ2-5,TRBV12-3/TRBV12-4,-,CASSFSTLGTQYF,TGTGCCAGCAGTTTTTCCACGCTGGGGACCCAGTACTTC
-,TRBJ2-1,TRBV7-2,many,CASSLGGPTYNEQFF,TGTGCCAGCAGCTTGGGGGGGCCAACCTACAATGAGCAGTTCTTC
-,TRBJ2-5,TRBV11-2,few,CASSSGRWRDQETQYF,TGTGCCAGCAGCTCGGGGCGGTGGCGGGACCAAGAGACCCAGTACTTC
TRBD1,TRBJ2-3,TRBV5-1,few,CASSPGQGEDTQYF,TGCGCCAGCAGCCCGGGACAGGGGGAAGATACGCAGTATTTT
TRBD2,TRBJ2-3,TRBV30,-,CAWSVKRLADSTDTQYF,TGTGCCTGGAGTGTAAAGAGACTAGCGGATAGCACAGATACGCAGTATTTT
-,TRBJ2-4,TRBV6-5,-,CATTWRGLKNIQYF,TGTGCCACCACTTGGCGGGGCCTAAAAAACATTCAGTACTTC
-,TRBJ2-1,TRBV7-9,few,CASTRGGSYNEQFF,TGTGCCAGCACAAGGGGTGGCTCCTACAATGAGCAGTTCTTC
-,TRBJ2-7,TRBV5-8,few,CASSLARQSRLGEQYF,TGTGCCAGCAGCTTGGCCAGGCAGTCTCGACTTGGGGAGCAGTACTTC
TRBD1,TRBJ1-1,TRBV5-1,few,CASRFGTGNTEAFF,TGCGCCAGCAGGTTCGGGACAGGGAACACTGAAGCTTTCTTT
-,TRBJ1-4,TRBV20-1,few,CSAGRGGAGEKLFF,TGCAGTGCTGGTCGAGGGGGGGCGGGTGAAAAACTGTTTTTT
-,TRBJ2-1,TRBV5-6,many,CASSSVRTGSSYNEQFF,TGTGCCAGCAGCTCAGTTCGGACGGGAAGCTCCTACAATGAGCAGTTCTTC
-,TRBJ2-1,TRBV9,-,CASSARSPGGGYNEQFF,TGTGCCAGCAGCGCCCGGAGTCCCGGGGGCGGTTACAATGAGCAGTTCTTC
-,TRBJ1-2,TRBV7-2,few,CASRQDKDYGYTF,TGTGCCAGCAGACAAGATAAGGATTATGGCTACACCTTC
-,TRBJ1-1,TRBV10-3,few,CAIRGGGWNTEAFF,TGTGCCATCAGGGGCGGGGGCTGGAACACTGAAGCTTTCTTT
TRBD1,TRBJ2-2,TRBV15,many,CATSRDRIMGGELFF,TGTGCCACCAGCAGGGACAGGATTATGGGCGGGGAGCTGTTTTTT
-,TRBJ2-7,TRBV27,many,CASSLGQGRYEQYF,TGTGCCAGCAGTTTAGGTCAGGGACGCTACGAGCAGTACTTC
TRBD1,TRBJ2-2,TRBV6-5,few,CASSYWDRVNTGELFF,TGTGCCAGCAGTTACTGGGACAGGGTGAACACCGGGGAGCTGTTTTTT